The 25 T cell receptor beta chains below all came from one sample that was sequenced in a study of vaccination and CD4 T cells after COVID-19. Treatment noted: approximately 9-day PBMC culture with coronavirus spike peptide pools or control peptides (ViraFEST assay). Cultured CD4+ T-cell DNA underwent Oncomine TCR Beta short-read sequencing. Using its own MiXCR run on the PCR reads, TCRdb lists one record per CDR3 protein. The sample carries about 5,200 distinct CDR3 sequences, 25% recorded once. These TCRs are of unknown antigen specificity. The material was CD4+ T cells from blood, cultured in vitro, obtained after SARS-CoV-2 vaccination. These receptors were taken from a human donor who had recovered from COVID-19.

The chain recombines TRBV7-6 with TRBJ2-3; 14 bases line up with TRBD2. V was pared by 5 bases and J by 9 bases, with 7 bases of the junction left unmatched. CDR3 size: 15 residues. Per germline, CDR1 SGHVS and CDR2 FNYEAQ. The CDR3 sequence: CASSPGLAGGSTQYF. The CDR3 DNA sequence: TGTGCCAGCAGCCCTGGACTAGCGGGAGGAAGCACGCAGTATTTT.

The chain couples TRBV10-3 to TRBJ1-1, with 8 bases identical to TRBD1. Germline V lookup: CDR1 ENHRY, CDR2 SYGVKD. V shed 6 bases, J shed 1 base, and the junction held 16 bases outside the gene matches. CDR3 size: 18 residues. The CDR3 reads CAISRAKGQGRWNTEAFF. CDR3 coding DNA: TGTGCCATCAGCAGAGCTAAAGGACAGGGTCGTTGGAACACTGAAGCTTTCTTT.

This clonotype turned up a few times. The chain couples TRBV20-1 to TRBJ2-1, with 8 positions matching TRBD2. CDR1 and CDR2 (germline): DFQATT, SNEGSKA (reference sequence). Trimming took 1 base from V and 7 from J; bases not matched to a gene: 15. The CDR3 runs to 17 residues. The chain's CDR3 is CSARALGRSGSGNEQFF. The CDR3 DNA follows: TGCAGTGCTAGAGCACTGGGTCGGAGCGGGAGTGGTAATGAGCAGTTCTTC.

Relative to its sample, this clonotype is large. J is TRBJ2-5 and V is TRBV7-3; TRBD1 aligns across 7 bases. V was clipped by 4 bases and J by 2 bases; unmatched bases: 1. The length of the CDR3 is 13 residues. The germline V gene has CDR1 SGHTA and CDR2 FQGTGA. The CDR3 DNA sequence: TGTGCCAGCAGCTGGACAGGTCAAGAGACCCAGTACTTC. Amino acid sequence: CASSWTGQETQYF.

The chain links TRBV19 to TRBJ2-1; tentative D call: TRBD2 (6 bases). CDR1 LNHDA and CDR2 SQIVND come from the germline V gene (reference sequence). The CDR3 length is 14 residues. V shed 6 bases and J shed 10 bases, with 19 bases lying between them. Here the CDR3 DNA reads TGTGCCAGTAGATCACCACGGGAGCCACGAGAGCAGTTCTTC. This sequence encodes CASRSPREPREQFF.

This chain connects TRBV29-1 to TRBJ2-1; 7 nucleotides match TRBD1. Losses at the gene ends were 8 bases for V and 8 bases for J; bases not matched to a gene: 6. From germline, CDR1 is SQVTM and CDR2 ANQGSEA. This CDR3 is built from 11 residues. The CDR3 protein is CSTDRFYEQFF. The DNA for the CDR3 is TGCAGCACGGACAGGTTTTATGAGCAGTTCTTC.

This clonotype has a single count. CDR3 nucleotide sequence: TGTGCCAGCAGTTACTCGACCGGGGTCGGCACTGAAGCTTTCTTT. Protein sequence: CASSYSTGVGTEAFF. The rearrangement uses TRBV6-5 and TRBJ1-1; D is ambiguous. V was clipped by 0 bases and J by 4 bases, with 12 bases between them. This CDR3 region has 15 residues. CDR1 is MNHEY and CDR2 is SVGAGI in the germline V gene.

The gene calls are TRBV18 and TRBJ1-2; D remains unclear. Trimming shortened V by 5 bases and J by 4 bases, and 17 bases separated the two germline ends. CDR3 size: 15 residues. Per germline, CDR1 KGHSH and CDR2 LQKENI. The CDR3 DNA is TGTGCCAGCTCAGGACCATTTAACGATGCCTATGGCTACACCTTC. Its protein product is CASSGPFNDAYGYTF. Together with reference TRBV18 and TRBJ1-2, the CDR3 gives the full variable domain: NAGVMQNPRHLVRRRGQEARLRCSPMKGHSHVYWYRQLPEEGLKFMVYLQKENIIDESGMPKERFSAEFPKEGPSILRIQQVVRGDSAAYFCASSGPFNDAYGYTFGSGTRLTVV.

The V call is TRBV20-1, the J call TRBJ1-1; possibly TRBD1 for D (5 bases). The V end lost 1 base, the J end lost 3 bases, and 9 bases lay between the germline ends. This CDR3 is built from 13 residues. Germline V CDR1 and CDR2: DFQATT, SNEGSKA (reference sequence). CDR3 coding DNA: TGCAGTGCTAGAGGGGGGTGGGACACTGAAGCTTTCTTT. It yields the protein CSARGGWDTEAFF.

The J gene is TRBJ1-5, the V gene TRBV2, with 12 nucleotides matching TRBD1. CDR1 SNHLY and CDR2 FYNNEI come from the germline V gene. Losses at the gene ends were 6 bases for V and 6 bases for J; bases not matched to a gene: 9. The CDR3 spans 16 residues. CDR3 loop: CASRRPGTGGFQPQHF. The CDR3 DNA sequence: TGTGCCAGCAGAAGACCGGGGACAGGGGGCTTTCAGCCCCAGCATTTT.

The chain carries TRBV27 and TRBJ2-3; 7 nucleotides line up with TRBD1. V trimming: 8 bases; J trimming: 6 bases; junction bases outside the gene matches: 17. The germline V gene has CDR1 MNHEY and CDR2 SMNVEV (reference sequence). The CDR3 has 16 amino acids. CDR3 amino acids: CASAPRGIPRGDTQYF. The CDR3 DNA reads TGTGCCAGCGCCCCCAGGGGGATCCCCCGTGGGGATACGCAGTATTTT.

This rearrangement joins TRBV4-2 to TRBJ2-7; D call uncertain. The V gene's germline CDR1 is LGHNA and CDR2 YNFKEQ. This CDR3 is 16 amino acids long. Trimming removed 4 bases from V and 1 base from J, with 17 bases in between. The CDR3 loop reads CASSPPDPEGSYEQYF. The CDR3 region has the DNA TGTGCCAGCAGCCCCCCGGACCCCGAAGGGTCCTACGAGCAGTACTTC.

By sample share, this clonotype is medium-sized. The J gene is TRBJ2-7, the V gene TRBV20-1, with 9 bases aligning to TRBD2. CDR1 DFQATT and CDR2 SNEGSKA come from the germline V gene (reference sequence). The V segment lost 3 bases and the J segment 2 bases; nucleotides outside the gene matches: 8. The CDR3 has 15 residues. The CDR3: CSAREIAGATYEQYF. CDR3 nucleotide sequence: TGCAGTGCTAGGGAGATAGCGGGAGCTACCTACGAGCAGTACTTC.

V and J are TRBV5-6 and TRBJ2-1; 12 bases map to TRBD1. The length of the CDR3 is 15 residues. The V gene's germline CDR1 is SGHDT and CDR2 YYEEEE. The junction had 6 bases not matched to a gene; V was cut back by 3 bases and J by 8 bases. The CDR3 sequence is CASSWAGTGGHEQFF. The DNA of the CDR3 is TGTGCCAGCAGCTGGGCCGGGACAGGGGGCCATGAGCAGTTCTTC.

V and J are TRBV20-1 and TRBJ2-7, with TRBD2 matching 10 bases. V lost 6 bases, J lost 2 bases, and 7 bases stayed unmatched. The CDR3 has 14 residues. Germline V gene sequence: CDR1 DFQATT, CDR2 SNEGSKA (reference sequence). The CDR3 DNA reads TGCAGTGCCAGCAGCGGGGGGGCCCCCTACGAGCAGTACTTC. This encodes CSASSGGAPYEQYF.

The chain combines TRBV18 with TRBJ2-5, with D maybe TRBD2 (5 bases). The CDR3 length is 14 residues. The germline V and J ends were trimmed by 6 bases and 4 bases, with 15 bases remaining between them. Germline V gives CDR1 KGHSH, CDR2 LQKENI. The chain's CDR3 is CASSPKGGGETQYF. The CDR3 bases are TGTGCCAGCTCGCCAAAAGGAGGTGGAGAGACCCAGTACTTC. Looking up the rest from reference TRBV18 and TRBJ2-5 gives the full variable domain: NAGVMQNPRHLVRRRGQEARLRCSPMKGHSHVYWYRQLPEEGLKFMVYLQKENIIDESGMPKERFSAEFPKEGPSILRIQQVVRGDSAAYFCASSPKGGGETQYFGPGTRLLVL.

This clonotype qualifies as medium-sized. This chain connects TRBV7-2 to TRBJ1-2; TRBD1 matches 9 bases. V lost 3 bases to trimming and J lost 7 bases; unmatched junction nucleotides: 3. The CDR3 runs to 13 residues. Germline V gene data show CDR1 as SGHTA and CDR2 as FQGNSA. Written as DNA, the CDR3 is TGTGCCAGCAGCTTGACAGGGGGGACTGGCTACACCTTC. Its protein is CASSLTGGTGYTF.

The chain employs TRBV6-1 and TRBJ1-5, with D tentatively TRBD1 (5 bases). Germline CDR1 MNHNS, CDR2 SASEGT. The CDR3 spans 15 residues. V was cut by 6 bases and J by 1 base, with 13 bases left in between. The CDR3 protein is CASRGQVGSNQPQHF. CDR3 coding DNA: TGTGCCAGCAGGGGGCAGGTGGGGAGCAATCAGCCCCAGCATTTT.

By its share, this clonotype is medium-sized. The V and J genes are TRBV7-2 and TRBJ2-7; no reliable D call. Germline V gene sequence: CDR1 SGHTA, CDR2 FQGNSA. The CDR3 spans 14 residues. V lost 2 bases and J lost 1, with 9 bases in between. CDR3 bases: TGTGCCAGCAGCTTAAGGCAGAGTTCCTACGAGCAGTACTTC. This gives the protein CASSLRQSSYEQYF.

This clonotype is judged medium-sized (0.01 to 0.1%). V is TRBV6-1 and J is TRBJ2-7; 8 nucleotides match TRBD1. V gave up 1 base and J gave up 6 bases; unmatched junction bases: 5. The CDR3 totals 14 residues. In germline, CDR1 is MNHNS, CDR2 SASEGT. CDR3 nucleotide sequence: TGTGCCAGCAGTGAAGGGACAGGGTTCTCCGAGCAGTACTTC. Translation gives CASSEGTGFSEQYF.

The genes are TRBV20-1 and TRBJ2-1; 10 bases agree with TRBD2. The CDR3 consists of 15 residues. Germline CDR1 and CDR2: DFQATT and SNEGSKA (reference sequence). Losses at the gene ends were 4 bases for V and 4 bases for J; bases not matched to a gene: 7. The chain's CDR3 is CSAKPGAGGYNEQFF. The CDR3 DNA reads TGCAGTGCTAAGCCGGGAGCGGGAGGGTACAATGAGCAGTTCTTC.

The chain combines TRBV19 with TRBJ1-2; D ambiguous. Germline V gene sequence: CDR1 LNHDA, CDR2 SQIVND (reference sequence). Trimming stripped 1 base from V and 8 bases from J, with 17 bases between. The CDR3 has 15 amino acids. The CDR3 region is CASSIVSSGNRGYTF. CDR3 nucleotide sequence: TGTGCCAGTAGTATAGTCTCTTCGGGGAATCGCGGCTACACCTTC.

By proportion, this clonotype is medium-sized. The CDR3 nucleotides are TGTGCCAGCACCACAGGGGAAGGGCAGTTCTTC. Protein sequence: CASTTGEGQFF. The chain uses TRBV6-1 and TRBJ2-1; 7 bases agree with TRBD1. J gave up 12 bases and V 7 bases, and 6 bases lay outside the gene matches. The germline gives CDR1 MNHNS, CDR2 SASEGT. CDR3 length: 11 amino acids.

This clonotype was seen more than once but under ten times. This rearrangement joins TRBV27 to TRBJ1-2; TRBD1 might be the D (6 bases). The CDR3 length is 15 residues. Deletions cut 5 bases from V and 4 bases from J, with 17 bases between. The V gene's germline CDR1 is MNHEY and CDR2 SMNVEV (reference sequence). CDR3 region: CASSPNRVLGYGYTF. CDR3 in DNA: TGTGCCAGCAGTCCAAACAGGGTTTTGGGCTATGGCTACACCTTC.

The table lists this clonotype with a few counts. The rearrangement uses TRBV4-1 and TRBJ2-5, with TRBD2 matching 8 bases. The CDR3 covers 17 residues. The junction had 11 bases not matched to a gene; V was cut back by 0 bases and J by 5 bases. CDR1 is MGHRA and CDR2 is YSYEKL in the germline V gene. In DNA form, the CDR3 reads TGCGCCAGCAGCCAAGACGGTGGGACTAGGAGAGGGGAGACCCAGTACTTC. This translates into CASSQDGGTRRGETQYF.